This T cell receptor beta chain was retrieved from a study of shared clonotypes between healthy human individuals. At the level of the study: Researchers drew samples from two women and three men aged 18 to 49. Each donor's CD8 memory used one plate, CD8 naive two, each CD4 subset three.

This clone was recorded once. Germline-derived CDR1 and CDR2 are SGHTA and FQGNSA. The CDR3 has 18 residues. The V and J ends lost 5 bases and 3 bases, in that order; junction bases with no gene match: 14. TCRdb's table, derived via immunoSEQ multiplex PCR, lists solely in-frame clones and lacks some. Found here are 850,000 to 1,200,000 clones, around 76% of them singletons; the top ten hold approximately 1.5%. Material: memory CD4+ T cells sorted from blood. Described subset: CD45RA-negative fraction. The receptor was isolated from a young man in good health. The rearrangement uses TRBV7-2 and TRBJ1-1, with 11 bases that match TRBD1. DNA for the CDR3: TGTGCCAGCAGCATGAATTCTGGACAGGGGGCGTTGCACACTGAAGCTTTCTTT. Residues: CASSMNSGQGALHTEAFF. The full variable domain, its missing parts supplied by reference TRBV7-2 and TRBJ1-1, is GAGVSQSPSNKVTEKGKDVELRCDPISGHTALYWYRQSLGQGLEFLIYFQGNSAPDKSGLPSDRFSAERTGGSVSTLTIQRTQQEDSAVYLCASSMNSGQGALHTEAFFGQGTRLTVV.